Listed below are T cell receptor beta chains from one sample, sequenced in a study of CD8 T cells in Susac syndrome. TCRdb re-called the immunoSEQ multiplex PCR reads through MiXCR, storing one row per CDR3 protein. The data hold roughly 140,000 distinct CDR3 sequences, with approximately 94% observed a single time. Input material: CD4+ T cells from PBMCs. The receptors were gathered from a human donor with Susac syndrome. Each CDR3 is given with its conserved first and last residue. D genes are given only for firm matches. Expanded clones get a size class; other rows say once, few or many, or leave the size out.

cdr3_nt cdr3_aa j_call cdr3_length v_call clone_size d_call
TGTGCCATCAGTGGTGGTTCTCGGGAGACCCAGTACTTC CAISGGSRETQYF TRBJ2-5 13 TRBV10-3 - -
TGTGCCAGCAGCCAAGAAGGGTGGGAGCAGTACTTC CASSQEGWEQYF TRBJ2-7 12 TRBV3-1 - -
TGCGCCAGCAGGGGTTATAGCAATCAGCCCCAGCATTTT CASRGYSNQPQHF TRBJ1-5 13 TRBV5-1 once -
TGTGCCAGCAGCTCCCGGGAGGAGCAGTACTTC CASSSREEQYF TRBJ2-7 11 TRBV7-3 - -
TGTGCCAGCAGCTTGGCCGGGGTCAATCAGCCCCAGCATTTT CASSLAGVNQPQHF TRBJ1-5 14 TRBV5-4 - -
TGCGCCAGCAGCGAGGGACTAGCGGGGGGCCCTCTTTACGAGCAGTACTTC CASSEGLAGGPLYEQYF TRBJ2-7 17 TRBV4-1 - TRBD2
TGCAGTGCTAGACCCGATGGCCGCGCAGATACGCAGTATTTT CSARPDGRADTQYF TRBJ2-3 14 TRBV20-1 - -
TGTGCCAGCAGCCAAGAGGTACGATTCAATGGCTACACCTTC CASSQEVRFNGYTF TRBJ1-2 14 TRBV4-2 few -
TGTGCCATCAGTGTTGCTAGCGGGGGCCGGGAGACCCAGTACTTC CAISVASGGRETQYF TRBJ2-5 15 TRBV10-3 once TRBD2
TGCAGCGTTGGATTTCGGGCCGTTCAAGAGACCCAGTACTTC CSVGFRAVQETQYF TRBJ2-5 14 TRBV29-1 - -
TGTGCCAGCAGCTTAGGAGGCGGGAGTGCCGGGGAGCTGTTTTTT CASSLGGGSAGELFF TRBJ2-2 15 TRBV7-3 - TRBD2
TGCGCCAGCAGCTTAACAGCGGGGAACACTGAAGCTTTCTTT CASSLTAGNTEAFF TRBJ1-1 14 TRBV5-1 - -
TGTGCCACCAGCAAAGACCGGGACAGGGTCACTGAAGCTTTCTTT CATSKDRDRVTEAFF TRBJ1-1 15 TRBV15 - TRBD1
TGTGCCACCAGCAGGGCGAAAGAGACCCAGTACTTC CATSRAKETQYF TRBJ2-5 12 TRBV15 - -
TGTGCCAGCAGTTGGGGCAGGGGTGAGACCCAGTACTTC CASSWGRGETQYF TRBJ2-5 13 TRBV6-2/TRBV6-3 - -
TGTGCCAGCAGCGTGTCGGGGGGTAGTTCGTACGAGCAGTACTTC CASSVSGGSSYEQYF TRBJ2-7 15 TRBV9 - TRBD2
TGCGCCAGCAGCCTCACCGGGACAGGATATGAAAAACTGTTTTTT CASSLTGTGYEKLFF TRBJ1-4 15 TRBV4-1 - TRBD1
TGCGCCAGCAGCTCGGCTAGCGGGAGCACAGATACGCAGTATTTT CASSSASGSTDTQYF TRBJ2-3 15 TRBV5-1 - TRBD2
TGTGCCTGCTCTGACCGGGCCCAGGATTCACCCCTCCACTTT CACSDRAQDSPLHF TRBJ1-6 14 TRBV3-1 - -
TGTGCCAGCAGCCCTATGATGGGGCCCCAGCATTTT CASSPMMGPQHF TRBJ1-5 12 TRBV7-9 - -
TGTGCCAGCAGCGTAGGAGGCAGGGGGCTCGAGCAGTACTTC CASSVGGRGLEQYF TRBJ2-7 14 TRBV9 - TRBD1
TGCGCCAGCAGCCCCAGACAGGGAACTAACTATGGCTACACCTTC CASSPRQGTNYGYTF TRBJ1-2 15 TRBV5-1 - TRBD1
TGCGCCAGCAGCCCTGATCTAGCGCCGATCTCCTACAATGAGCAGTTCTTC CASSPDLAPISYNEQFF TRBJ2-1 17 TRBV4-1 - -
TGTGCCAGCAGCTTCGGGACAGGCTATGGCTACACCTTC CASSFGTGYGYTF TRBJ1-2 13 TRBV7-2 - TRBD1
TGTGCCAGCAGTTACACATCAAGAGACTATGGCTACACCTTC CASSYTSRDYGYTF TRBJ1-2 14 TRBV6-6 - -
TGTGCCAGCGGAACTAGCGGGGGACTGAACACCGGGGAGCTGTTTTTT CASGTSGGLNTGELFF TRBJ2-2 16 TRBV9 once TRBD2
TGCAGTGCTGAACGGGGGAGCTCCTACAATGAGCAGTTCTTC CSAERGSSYNEQFF TRBJ2-1 14 TRBV20-1 - -
TGCGCCAGCAGCTTGGATGGGCAGGGGGAGGATACGCAGTATTTT CASSLDGQGEDTQYF TRBJ2-3 15 TRBV5-1 - TRBD1
TGTGCCAGCAGCTCCCCTCCGGGACAGGGGTCTGTTGAGCAGTTCTTC CASSSPPGQGSVEQFF TRBJ2-1 16 TRBV9 - TRBD1
TGCAGTGCCGCACCAGGGAGTCGGTCCTACGAGCAGTACTTC CSAAPGSRSYEQYF TRBJ2-7 14 TRBV20-1 - -
TGCAGTGCTAAATCGGGAGGGGGCAATCAGCCCCAGCATTTT CSAKSGGGNQPQHF TRBJ1-5 14 TRBV20-1 - -
TGTGCCAGCAAGGAGGATACGCAGTATTTT CASKEDTQYF TRBJ2-3 10 TRBV2 - -
TGCAGTGCCCGAACAGGGCGCGCTTTCTTT CSARTGRAFF TRBJ1-1 10 TRBV20-1 few -
TGTGCCAGCAGATCCGACAGCGATATCTATGGCTACACCTTC CASRSDSDIYGYTF TRBJ1-2 14 TRBV12-3/TRBV12-4 once -
TGTGCCAGCAGCCAAAAACTAGCGGGAGTCCTTACTCGTCAGCAGTTCTTC CASSQKLAGVLTRQQFF TRBJ2-1 17 TRBV14 - TRBD2
TGTGCCAGCAGTCAGGACAGGCCCAATCAGCCCCAGCATTTT CASSQDRPNQPQHF TRBJ1-5 14 TRBV12-3/TRBV12-4 - TRBD1
TGCAGTGCCATGCAGGTGGGCCAGAACACCGGGGAGCTGTTTTTT CSAMQVGQNTGELFF TRBJ2-2 15 TRBV20-1 - -
TGCAGTGCTAGAGGGGACACCTCCTACGAGCAGTACTTC CSARGDTSYEQYF TRBJ2-7 13 TRBV20-1 - -
TGCGCCAGCAGCCAAGTTATGGGACTGACAGCCTACGAGCAGTACTTC CASSQVMGLTAYEQYF TRBJ2-7 16 TRBV4-1 - -
TGTGCCAGCAGCCAAGATCTTCGGAGCTCCTACGAGCAGTACTTC CASSQDLRSSYEQYF TRBJ2-7 15 TRBV3-1 - -
TGTGCCAGCAGCACCAATAGCGGTAGCACAGATACGCAGTATTTT CASSTNSGSTDTQYF TRBJ2-3 15 TRBV5-4 - -
TGCAGTGCGGGTGGGTTAAATCAGCCCCAGCATTTT CSAGGLNQPQHF TRBJ1-5 12 TRBV20-1 - -
TGCAGTGCTAGGGGGACAGGTCCGAACACTGAAGCTTTCTTT CSARGTGPNTEAFF TRBJ1-1 14 TRBV20-1 - TRBD1
TGTGCCATCAGCGGACAGGGAGCAGATACGCAGTATTTT CAISGQGADTQYF TRBJ2-3 13 TRBV10-3 - TRBD1
TGTGCCAGCAGTTTAGCACAGGGTTACAATGAGCAGTTCTTC CASSLAQGYNEQFF TRBJ2-1 14 TRBV12-3/TRBV12-4 - -
TGTGCCATCAGTGAACTAGCGGGACAGGGAATGAACACTGAAGCTTTCTTT CAISELAGQGMNTEAFF TRBJ1-1 17 TRBV10-3 - TRBD1
TGTGCCAGCAGTCGACAGGGGGAAAACACCATATATTTT CASSRQGENTIYF TRBJ1-3 13 TRBV6-6 - TRBD1
TGTGCCAGCAGGGCAGACTCAGCCGGGGCCAACGTCCTGACTTTC CASRADSAGANVLTF TRBJ2-6 15 TRBV6-5 - -
TGTGCCAGCAGCCATCGCAATGAGCAGTTCTTC CASSHRNEQFF TRBJ2-1 11 TRBV3-1 few -
TGTGCCAGCAGTGTCAGGGGTATTCAGCCCCAGCATTTT CASSVRGIQPQHF TRBJ1-5 13 TRBV2 - -
TGCAGCGTGGCCCCGGGAGCCTACGAGCAGTACTTC CSVAPGAYEQYF TRBJ2-7 12 TRBV29-1 - -